The following is a T cell receptor beta chain sequence with its context. CDR3 length: 15 residues. The V gene's germline CDR1 is SGHVS and CDR2 FNYEAQ. Trimming removed 1 base from V and 6 bases from J, with 16 bases in between. Data came from immunoSEQ multiplex PCR; TCRdb stores just in-frame clones and leaves some out. This table has fewer than 200,000 clones, 88% appearing once. The data were taken from a study of T cell responses to AZD1222 COVID-19 vaccine. Second-dose groups at about 4 or about 12 weeks were pooled. The chain has TRBV7-6 and TRBJ2-7; possibly TRBD2 for D (5 bases). The source was peripheral blood, collected 28 days after the second AZD1222 dose. This TCR derives from an adult who received the AZD1222 COVID-19 vaccine. For the CDR3, the DNA is TGTGCCAGCAGCTTAGGTTCCTCTGGGAGTCCCGAGCAGTACTTC. The encoded protein is CASSLGSSGSPEQYF.